These 17 T cell receptor beta chains came from one sample sequenced in a study of lymphopenia after photon versus proton radiotherapy. This table comes from immunoSEQ multiplex PCR, and its TCRdb copy is limited to in-frame clones, with some not included. The repertoire holds around 70,000 clones, with roughly 88% as singletons. The material was peripheral blood, obtained from a patient treated with photon-based radiotherapy. The receptors originated from a woman aged 70-85 years with pancreatic cancer.

The V gene is TRBV10-2, the J gene TRBJ1-1; TRBD1 agrees at 8 bases. Unmatched junction bases numbered 10, after V lost 6 bases and J lost 4 bases. This CDR3 region has 15 residues. In germline, CDR1 is WSHSY, CDR2 SAAADI. CDR3 region: CASSEPTGVGTEAFF. CDR3 sequence (DNA): TGCGCCAGCAGCGAACCGACAGGGGTAGGCACTGAAGCTTTCTTT.

CDR3 protein: CSVGTSGKAVNEQFF. In DNA form, the CDR3 reads TGCAGCGTTGGAACTAGCGGGAAAGCAGTTAATGAGCAGTTCTTC. This sequence joins TRBV29-1 and TRBJ2-1; 10 nucleotides align to TRBD2. The CDR3 totals 15 residues. Germline assignment: CDR1 SQVTM and CDR2 ANQGSEA. The junction had 10 bases not matched to a gene; V was cut back by 4 bases and J by 7 bases.

The J gene is TRBJ1-5, the V gene TRBV7-2, with D unresolved. Germline CDR1 is SGHTA and CDR2 is FQGNSA. The CDR3 spans 15 residues. Trimming took 5 bases from V and 3 from J, leaving 14 bases between them. The CDR3 sequence: CASSRLGGPNQPQHF. The CDR3 DNA follows: TGTGCCAGCAGCCGCTTGGGCGGTCCCAATCAGCCCCAGCATTTT.

CDR3 amino acids: CASSLLDRSSYEQYF. CDR3 nucleotides: TGTGCCAGCAGCCTGCTGGACCGTAGCTCCTACGAGCAGTACTTC. V and J are TRBV5-6 and TRBJ2-7; D uncertain. From germline, CDR1 is SGHDT and CDR2 YYEEEE. CDR3 size: 15 residues. Between the trimmed V and J ends, which lost 4 bases and 0 bases, there was a span of 14 bases.

The chain joins TRBV19 to TRBJ2-5; 8 positions match TRBD1. V shed 5 bases and J 5 bases; nucleotides not matched to a gene: 7. CDR1 and CDR2 (germline): LNHDA, SQIVND (reference sequence). The CDR3 runs 14 residues. The CDR3 nucleotides are TGTGCCAGTAGTGACTTGGGACAGGAGGAGACCCAGTACTTC. Protein sequence: CASSDLGQEETQYF.

This clone was seen just once. The chain links TRBV4-1 to TRBJ2-3; 11 bases are a match to TRBD2. Trimming took 1 base from V and 5 from J; bases not matched to a gene: 5. CDR3 length: 16 residues. Germline V gene sequence: CDR1 MGHRA, CDR2 YSYEKL. For the CDR3, the DNA is TGCGCCAGCAGCCAAGTAGCGGGAGGGCCTCGAGATACGCAGTATTTT. Its protein is CASSQVAGGPRDTQYF.

This rearrangement joins TRBV6-1 to TRBJ2-7; D possibly matches TRBD1 or TRBD2 (6 bases each). Germline V gene lookup returns CDR1 MNHNS and CDR2 SASEGT. Trimming stripped 3 bases from V and 5 bases from J, with 14 bases between. The CDR3 extends over 14 amino acids. The CDR3 loop is CASSEGRGGHEQYF. The CDR3 nucleotides are TGTGCCAGCAGTGAGGGCAGGGGAGGTCACGAGCAGTACTTC.

The rearrangement joins TRBV11-3 to TRBJ2-3; no firm D call. The CDR3 loop spans 13 amino acids. The germline CDR1 and CDR2 sequences are SGHNT and YENEEA. Trimming took 0 bases from V and 3 from J, leaving 4 bases between them. The CDR3 loop is CASSLDQTDTQYF. The CDR3 bases are TGTGCCAGCAGCTTAGATCAAACAGATACGCAGTATTTT.

CDR3 in DNA: TGTGCCAGTAGTTCCCTCGGACAGGGAGGGACTGAAGCTTTCTTT. This translates into CASSSLGQGGTEAFF. The chain combines TRBV19 with TRBJ1-1; TRBD1 agrees at 8 bases. Germline values: CDR1 LNHDA, CDR2 SQIVND (reference sequence). The CDR3 covers 15 residues. Trimming cost V 5 bases and J 5 bases; bases outside gene matches: 10.

This clone was detected only once. The genes are TRBV7-9 and TRBJ2-7; TRBD1 is a possible D gene (6 bases). This CDR3 comprises 14 residues. Trimming pared 3 bases from V and 6 bases from J, leaving 15 bases between. Germline loops: CDR1 SEHNR, CDR2 FQNEAQ (reference sequence). CDR3 DNA: TGTGCCAGCAGCTTCTCCGGGACACCACTCGAGCAGTACTTC. Protein: CASSFSGTPLEQYF.

The rearrangement links TRBV7-2 to TRBJ2-7; D might be TRBD1 (5 bases). Germline values: CDR1 SGHTA, CDR2 FQGNSA. There are 15 residues in the CDR3. With 6 bases removed from V and 0 bases from J, the gap between germline ends came to 15 bases. The CDR3 DNA reads as TGTGCCAGCAGACTCGGACACCTTAGCTCCTACGAGCAGTACTTC. It is translated as CASRLGHLSSYEQYF. The full variable domain, in which reference TRBV7-2 and TRBJ2-7 provide the parts outside the CDR3, is GAGVSQSPSNKVTEKGKDVELRCDPISGHTALYWYRQSLGQGLEFLIYFQGNSAPDKSGLPSDRFSAERTGGSVSTLTIQRTQQEDSAVYLCASRLGHLSSYEQYFGPGTRLTVT.

With regard to this clone: Different DNA sequences within this sample yield the same CDR3. The chain links TRBV9 to TRBJ1-3, with D unclear. Per germline, CDR1 SGDLS and CDR2 YYNGEE. V lost 0 bases and J lost 3, with 7 bases in between. CDR3 length equals 14 residues. In DNA form, the CDR3 reads TGTGCCAGCAGCGTAGGGGGATATGGAAACACCATATATTTT. As protein: CASSVGGYGNTIYF.

The rearrangement joins TRBV5-1 to TRBJ2-7; TRBD2 agrees at 13 bases. The junction had 2 bases not matched to a gene; V was cut back by 3 bases and J by 2 bases. The CDR3 spans 15 residues. The germline CDR1 and CDR2 sequences are SGHRS and YFSETQ. This CDR3 is CASSSLAGGPYEQYF. CDR3 coding DNA: TGCGCCAGCAGCTCACTAGCGGGAGGGCCCTACGAGCAGTACTTC.

The gene calls are TRBV4-1 and TRBJ1-5; unclear D gene. V lost 0 bases, J lost 5 bases, and 5 bases lay in between. Germline assignment: CDR1 MGHRA and CDR2 YSYEKL. This CDR3 is 13 amino acids long. CDR3 loop: CASSQDPDQPQHF. The DNA of the CDR3 is TGCGCCAGCAGCCAAGATCCGGATCAGCCCCAGCATTTT.

This clone was recorded once. This chain connects TRBV7-2 to TRBJ2-5; D is unclear. The germline V gene encodes CDR1 SGHTA and CDR2 FQGNSA. The CDR3 spans 11 residues. V lost 1 base, J lost 13 bases, and 10 bases lay in between. The CDR3 nucleotides read TGTGCCAGCAGCTTAGGACCGACCGTGTACTTC. Protein: CASSLGPTVYF.

The CDR3 DNA reads as TGTGCCAGCAGCGTAATCAACACCGGGGAGCTGTTTTTT. Its protein product is CASSVINTGELFF. This chain connects TRBV9 to TRBJ2-2; no clear D gene. The V and J ends lost 1 base and 2 bases respectively, with 3 bases between them. This CDR3 has 13 residues. Germline V gene lookup returns CDR1 SGDLS and CDR2 YYNGEE.

The chain couples TRBV19 to TRBJ1-5, with TRBD1 as a possible D gene (5 bases). The CDR3 is 15 amino acids. The V end was cut by 5 bases, the J end by 4 bases, with 15 bases between. Germline CDR1 is LNHDA and CDR2 is SQIVND (reference sequence). The CDR3 DNA reads as TGTGCCAGTAGTCCCGAAGGGGACTTTAATCAGCCCCAGCATTTT. This translates into CASSPEGDFNQPQHF.